This T cell receptor (beta chain) was obtained from a study of T cells and Merkel cell carcinoma outcomes. On this clone itself: Its specificity is unknown.

Clones were sequenced by immunoSEQ multiplex PCR, and TCRdb holds only the in-frame ones, with some missing. Of roughly 11,000 clones in the sample, around 95% were seen once. The CDR3 consists of 13 residues. V was clipped by 5 bases and J by 5 bases; unmatched bases: 6. The germline V gene has CDR1 KGHSH and CDR2 LQKENI. General study points: In Merkel cell carcinoma, repertoire and T-cell density reportedly predicted outcomes.

The receptor comes from a human donor with Merkel cell carcinoma. The V call is TRBV18, the J call TRBJ2-7, with TRBD2 matching over 7 bases. The sample was tumor tissue from Merkel cell carcinoma. CDR3 coding DNA: TGTGCCAGCTCATCCGGCAGCGGGAACGAGCAGTACTTC. Its translation: CASSSGSGNEQYF.